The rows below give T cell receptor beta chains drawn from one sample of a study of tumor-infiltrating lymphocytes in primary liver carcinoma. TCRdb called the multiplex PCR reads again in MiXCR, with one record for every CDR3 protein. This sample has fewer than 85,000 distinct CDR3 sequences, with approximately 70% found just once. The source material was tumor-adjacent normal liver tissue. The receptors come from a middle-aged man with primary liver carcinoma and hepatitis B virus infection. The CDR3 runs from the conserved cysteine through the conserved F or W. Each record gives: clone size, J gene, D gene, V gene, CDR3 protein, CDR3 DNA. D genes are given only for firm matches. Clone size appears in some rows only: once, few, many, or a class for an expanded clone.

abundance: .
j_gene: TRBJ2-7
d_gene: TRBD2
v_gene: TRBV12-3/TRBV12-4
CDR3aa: CASRPGTRATEQYF
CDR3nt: TGTGCCAGCAGGCCAGGGACTAGAGCTACCGAGCAGTACTTC

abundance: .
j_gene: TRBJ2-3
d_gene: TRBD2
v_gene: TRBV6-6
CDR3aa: CASGLQWGGIDTQYF
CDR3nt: TGTGCCAGCGGTTTACAATGGGGAGGGATAGATACGCAGTATTTT

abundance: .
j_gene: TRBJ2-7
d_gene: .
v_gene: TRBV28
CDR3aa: CASSLDMGRFHEEYF
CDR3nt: TGTGCCAGCAGTTTAGACATGGGGCGCTTTCACGAGGAGTACTTC

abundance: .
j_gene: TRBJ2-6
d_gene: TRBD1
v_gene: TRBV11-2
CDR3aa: CASSIGGDRGISLSGANVLTF
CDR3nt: TGTGCCAGCAGCATAGGGGGGGACAGGGGCATTTCCCTCTCTGGGGCCAACGTCCTGACTTTC

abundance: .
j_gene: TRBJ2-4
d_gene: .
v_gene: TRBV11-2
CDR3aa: CANRDWTHDIQYF
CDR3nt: TGTGCCAACAGGGATTGGACCCACGACATTCAGTACTTC

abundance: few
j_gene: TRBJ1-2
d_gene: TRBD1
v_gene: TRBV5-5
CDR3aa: CASSTRQGGYGYTF
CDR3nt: TGTGCCAGCAGCACTAGACAGGGTGGATATGGCTACACCTTC

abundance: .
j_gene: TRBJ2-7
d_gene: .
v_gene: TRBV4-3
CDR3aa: CASSQERAVEYEQYF
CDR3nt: TGCGCCAGCAGCCAAGAGCGGGCGGTAGAGTACGAGCAGTACTTC

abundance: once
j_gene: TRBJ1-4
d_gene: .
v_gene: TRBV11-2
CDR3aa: CASSLDLGGLGLFF
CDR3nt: TGTGCCAGCAGCTTAGATCTTGGGGGCCTCGGGCTGTTTTTT

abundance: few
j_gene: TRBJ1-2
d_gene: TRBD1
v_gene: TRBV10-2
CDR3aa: CATTGTVSSPGGYTF
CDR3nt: TGCGCCACCACCGGGACAGTCAGCTCTCCCGGCGGCTACACTTTC

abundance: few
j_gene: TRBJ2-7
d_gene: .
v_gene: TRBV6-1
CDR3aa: CASSENVGGTYEQYF
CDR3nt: TGTGCCAGCAGTGAAAACGTCGGGGGTACCTACGAGCAGTACTTC

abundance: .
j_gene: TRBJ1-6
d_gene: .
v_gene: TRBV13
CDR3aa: CTSSWGNNSPLHF
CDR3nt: TGTACCAGCAGCTGGGGGAATAATTCACCCCTCCACTTT

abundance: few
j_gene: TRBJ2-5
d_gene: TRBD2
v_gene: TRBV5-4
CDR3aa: CASSPGGGETQYF
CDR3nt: TGTGCCAGCAGCCCGGGAGGGGGAGAGACCCAGTACTTC

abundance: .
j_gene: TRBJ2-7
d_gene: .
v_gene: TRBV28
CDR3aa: CVTYSGGFYEQYF
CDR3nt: TGTGTCACGTACTCCGGAGGGTTCTACGAGCAGTACTTC

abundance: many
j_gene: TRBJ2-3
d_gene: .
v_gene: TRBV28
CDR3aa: CASSLGGTQVTQYF
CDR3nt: TGTGCCAGCAGCCTAGGGGGGACTCAAGTTACGCAGTATTTT

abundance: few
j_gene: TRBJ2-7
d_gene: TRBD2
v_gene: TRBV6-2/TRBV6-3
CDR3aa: CASSQTGTSVEQYF
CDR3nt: TGTGCCAGCAGTCAGACCGGGACTAGCGTCGAGCAGTACTTC

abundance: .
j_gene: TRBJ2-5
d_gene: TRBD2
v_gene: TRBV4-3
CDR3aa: CASSQDSQAGESSAKTQYF
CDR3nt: TGCGCCAGCAGCCAAGATAGCCAAGCGGGAGAGTCTTCGGCGAAGACCCAGTACTTC

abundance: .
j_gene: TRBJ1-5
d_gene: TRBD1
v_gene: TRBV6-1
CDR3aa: CASSEGTGDSDQPQHF
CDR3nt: TGTGCCAGCAGTGAAGGGACAGGCGATAGCGATCAGCCCCAGCACTTT

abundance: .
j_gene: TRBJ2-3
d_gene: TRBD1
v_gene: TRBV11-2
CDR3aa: CTSSLIGTDTRYF
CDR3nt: TGTACCAGCAGCTTAATAGGGACAGATACACGGTATTTT

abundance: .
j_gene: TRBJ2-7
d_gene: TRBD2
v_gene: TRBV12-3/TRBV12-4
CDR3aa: CASGSGTSVGYDQYF
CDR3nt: TGTGCCAGCGGTTCCGGGACTAGCGTTGGTTACGACCAGTACTTC

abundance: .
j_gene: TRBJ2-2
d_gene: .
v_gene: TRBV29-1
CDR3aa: CSVERQYNTGEPFF
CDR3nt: TGCAGCGTTGAACGCCAATATAACACCGGGGAGCCGTTTTTT

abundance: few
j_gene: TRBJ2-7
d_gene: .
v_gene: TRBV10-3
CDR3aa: CAITEIRLRTYDQYF
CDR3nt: TGTGCCATCACTGAGATCAGGTTAAGGACTTACGACCAGTACTTT

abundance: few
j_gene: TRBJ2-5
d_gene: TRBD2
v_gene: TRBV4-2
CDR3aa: CASSQDPGLAGGPRETQYF
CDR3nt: TGTGCCAGCAGCCAAGATCCGGGACTAGCGGGTGGGCCGAGGGAGACCCAGTACTTC

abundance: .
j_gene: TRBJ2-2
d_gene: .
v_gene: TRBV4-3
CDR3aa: CASSQDYWPEVGDLFF
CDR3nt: TGCGCCAGCAGCCAAGATTATTGGCCGGAGGTCGGGGACCTGTTTTTT

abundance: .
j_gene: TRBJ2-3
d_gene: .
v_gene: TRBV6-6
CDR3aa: CASSSNTGNQPQYF
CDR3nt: TGTGCTAGCAGTTCCAATACAGGCAATCAGCCCCAGTATTTT

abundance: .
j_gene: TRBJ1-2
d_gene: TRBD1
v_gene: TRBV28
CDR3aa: CASFESGTDGCTF
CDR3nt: TGTGCCAGCTTTGAGTCCGGGACAGACGGCTGCACCTTC

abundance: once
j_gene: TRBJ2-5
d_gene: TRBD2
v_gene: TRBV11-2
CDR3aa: CATSQTPCGGKETQYF
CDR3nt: TGTGCCACTAGCCAAACTCCTTGCGGGGGGAAAGAGACCCAGTACTTC

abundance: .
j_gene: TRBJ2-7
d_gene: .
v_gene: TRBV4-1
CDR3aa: CASSQVPWDNEQYF
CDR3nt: TGCGCCAGCAGCCAAGTCCCATGGGATAACGAGCAGTACTTC

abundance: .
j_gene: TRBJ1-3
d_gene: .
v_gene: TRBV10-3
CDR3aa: CAISESGVPFMGEGDTIYF
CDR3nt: TGTGCCATCAGTGAGTCGGGTGTCCCCTTTATGGGAGAAGGAGACACCATATACTTT

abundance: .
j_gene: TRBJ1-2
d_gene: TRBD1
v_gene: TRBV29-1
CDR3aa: CSVELPRQGITPGYTF
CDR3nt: TGCAGCGTTGAACTCCCTCGACAGGGCATAACCCCTGGCTACACCTTC

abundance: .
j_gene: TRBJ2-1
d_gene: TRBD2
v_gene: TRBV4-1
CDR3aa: CASSPEQAGAYNEQFF
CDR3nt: TGCGCCAGCAGCCCCGAACAAGCGGGGGCTTACAATGAGCAATTCTTC

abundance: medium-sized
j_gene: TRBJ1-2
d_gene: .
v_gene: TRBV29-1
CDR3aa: CSVEGGPMHGYTF
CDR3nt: TGCAGCGTTGAAGGGGGTCCAATGCATGGCTACACCTTC

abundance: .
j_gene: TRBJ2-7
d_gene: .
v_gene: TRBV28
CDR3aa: CTSSFAGFYEHYF
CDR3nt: TGTACAAGCAGCTTTGCGGGATTCTACGAGCACTACTTC

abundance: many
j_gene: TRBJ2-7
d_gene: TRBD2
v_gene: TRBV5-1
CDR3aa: CASSLESGSGYEQYF
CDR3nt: TGCGCCAGCAGCTTGGAGAGCGGGAGCGGTTACGAGCAGTACTTC

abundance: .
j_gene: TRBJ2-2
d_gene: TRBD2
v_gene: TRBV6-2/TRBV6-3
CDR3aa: CAGTGLAARAGELFF
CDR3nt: TGTGCCGGCACCGGACTAGCGGCGAGGGCCGGGGAGCTGTTTTTT